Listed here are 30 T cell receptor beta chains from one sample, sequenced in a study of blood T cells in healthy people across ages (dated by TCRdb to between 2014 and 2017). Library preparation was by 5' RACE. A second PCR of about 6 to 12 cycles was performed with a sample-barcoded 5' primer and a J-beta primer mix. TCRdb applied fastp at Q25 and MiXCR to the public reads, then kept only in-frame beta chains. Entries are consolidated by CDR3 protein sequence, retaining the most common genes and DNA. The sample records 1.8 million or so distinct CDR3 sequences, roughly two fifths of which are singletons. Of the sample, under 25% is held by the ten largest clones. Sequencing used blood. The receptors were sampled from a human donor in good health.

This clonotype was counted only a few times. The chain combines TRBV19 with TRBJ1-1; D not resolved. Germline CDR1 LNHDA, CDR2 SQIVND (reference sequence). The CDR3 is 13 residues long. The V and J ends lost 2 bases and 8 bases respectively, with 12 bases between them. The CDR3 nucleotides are TGTGCCAGTAGTATAATGGGAGGAATGGAAGCTTTCTTT. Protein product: CASSIMGGMEAFF.

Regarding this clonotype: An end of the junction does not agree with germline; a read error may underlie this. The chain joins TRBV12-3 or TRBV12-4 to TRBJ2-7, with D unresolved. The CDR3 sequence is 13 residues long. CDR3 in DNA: TGTGCCTGCAGTTTAAAGGCAGCGCGCGAGCAGTACTTC. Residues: CACSLKAAREQYF.

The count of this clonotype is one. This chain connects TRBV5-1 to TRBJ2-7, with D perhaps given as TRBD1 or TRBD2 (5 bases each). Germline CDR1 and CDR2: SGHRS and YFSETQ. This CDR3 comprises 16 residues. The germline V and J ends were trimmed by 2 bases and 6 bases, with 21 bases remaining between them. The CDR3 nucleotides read TGCGCCAGCAGCTTAATCTGGGGACCCCTCGACAGCGAGCAGTACTTC. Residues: CASSLIWGPLDSEQYF.

CDR3 sequence (DNA): TGCAGTGCTAGAGTGCCTCCGAACTATGGCTACACCTTC. This sequence encodes CSARVPPNYGYTF. V is TRBV20-1 and J is TRBJ1-2; D not resolved. In germline, CDR1 is DFQATT, CDR2 SNEGSKA (reference sequence). Trimming left V 1 base short and J 2 bases short, with 8 bases between. The CDR3 is 13 residues long.

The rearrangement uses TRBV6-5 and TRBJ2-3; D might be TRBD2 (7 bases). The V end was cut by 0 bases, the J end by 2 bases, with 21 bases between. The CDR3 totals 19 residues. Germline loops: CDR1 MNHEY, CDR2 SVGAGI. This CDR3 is CASSYSMSRGARSTDTQYF. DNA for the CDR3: TGTGCCAGCAGTTACTCGATGAGTCGGGGGGCCCGTTCCACAGATACGCAGTATTTT.

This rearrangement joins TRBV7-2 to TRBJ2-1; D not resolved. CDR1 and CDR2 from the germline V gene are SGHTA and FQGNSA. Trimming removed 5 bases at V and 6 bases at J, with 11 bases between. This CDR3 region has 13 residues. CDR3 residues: CASSRKWGNEQFF. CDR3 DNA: TGTGCCAGCAGCCGAAAATGGGGCAATGAGCAGTTCTTC.

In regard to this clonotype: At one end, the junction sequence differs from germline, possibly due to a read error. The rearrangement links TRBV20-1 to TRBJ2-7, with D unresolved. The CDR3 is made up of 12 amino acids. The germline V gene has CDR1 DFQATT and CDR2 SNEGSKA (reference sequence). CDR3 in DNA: TGCAGTGCTACTGGAAATAACTACAAGCAGTACTTC. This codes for CSATGNNYKQYF.

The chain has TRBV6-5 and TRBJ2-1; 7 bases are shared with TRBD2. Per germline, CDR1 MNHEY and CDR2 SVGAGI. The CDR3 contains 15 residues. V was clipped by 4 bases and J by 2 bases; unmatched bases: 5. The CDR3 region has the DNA TGTGCCAGCAGTTTGAGCGGGGCAACCTACAATGAGCAGTTCTTC. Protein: CASSLSGATYNEQFF.

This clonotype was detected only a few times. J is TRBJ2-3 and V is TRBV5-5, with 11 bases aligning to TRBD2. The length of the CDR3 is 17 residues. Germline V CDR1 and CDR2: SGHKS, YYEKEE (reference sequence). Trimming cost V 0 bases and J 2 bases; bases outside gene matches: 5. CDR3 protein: CASSLVGTSGHTDTQYF. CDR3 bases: TGTGCCAGCAGCTTGGTTGGGACTAGCGGACACACAGATACGCAGTATTTT.

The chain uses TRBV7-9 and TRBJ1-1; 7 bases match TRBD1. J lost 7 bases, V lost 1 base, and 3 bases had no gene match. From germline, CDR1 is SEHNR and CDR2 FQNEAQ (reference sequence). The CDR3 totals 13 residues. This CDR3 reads CASSLDSGGEAFF. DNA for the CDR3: TGTGCCAGCAGCTTAGATTCAGGGGGTGAAGCTTTCTTT.

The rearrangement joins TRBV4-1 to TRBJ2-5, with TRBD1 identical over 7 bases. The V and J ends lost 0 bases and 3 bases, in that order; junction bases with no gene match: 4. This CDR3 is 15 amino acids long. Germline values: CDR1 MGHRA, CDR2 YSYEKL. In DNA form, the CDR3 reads TGCGCCAGCAGCCAAGATCCAGGGACAGAAGAGACCCAGTACTTC. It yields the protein CASSQDPGTEETQYF.

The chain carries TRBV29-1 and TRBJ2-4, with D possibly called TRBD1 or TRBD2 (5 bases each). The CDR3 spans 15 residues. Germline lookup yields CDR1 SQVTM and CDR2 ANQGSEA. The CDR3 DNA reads TGCAGTCTTACGGACACCGGGACGGAGAAAAACATTCAGTACTTC. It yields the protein CSLTDTGTEKNIQYF.

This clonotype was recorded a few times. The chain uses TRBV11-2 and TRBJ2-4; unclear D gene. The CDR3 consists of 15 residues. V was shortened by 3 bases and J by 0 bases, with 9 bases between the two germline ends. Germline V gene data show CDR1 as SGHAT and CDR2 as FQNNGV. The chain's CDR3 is CASSFTGLAKNIQYF. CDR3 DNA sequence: TGTGCCAGCAGCTTTACGGGTTTAGCCAAAAACATTCAGTACTTC.

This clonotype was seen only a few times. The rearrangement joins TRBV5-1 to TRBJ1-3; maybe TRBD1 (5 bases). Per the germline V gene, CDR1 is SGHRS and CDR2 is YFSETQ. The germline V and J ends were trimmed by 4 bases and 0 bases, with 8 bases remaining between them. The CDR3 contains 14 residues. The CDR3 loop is CASSPQDSGNTIYF. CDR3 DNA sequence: TGCGCCAGCAGCCCACAGGACTCTGGAAACACCATATATTTT. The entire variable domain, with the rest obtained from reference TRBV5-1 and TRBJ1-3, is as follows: KAGVTQTPRYLIKTRGQQVTLSCSPISGHRSVSWYQQTPGQGLQFLFEYFSETQRNKGNFPGRFSGRQFSNSRSEMNVSTLELGDSALYLCASSPQDSGNTIYFGEGSWLTVV.

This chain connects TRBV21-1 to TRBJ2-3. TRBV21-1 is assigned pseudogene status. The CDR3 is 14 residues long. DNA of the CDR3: TGTGCCAGCAGCCCTCAGGTGGTCACAGATACGCAGTATTTT. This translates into CASSPQVVTDTQYF.

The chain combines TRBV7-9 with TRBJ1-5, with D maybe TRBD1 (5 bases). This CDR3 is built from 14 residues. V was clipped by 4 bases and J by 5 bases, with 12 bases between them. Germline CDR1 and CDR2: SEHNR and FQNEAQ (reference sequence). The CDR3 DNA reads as TGTGCCAGCAGCTCCACTCTGACAGATCAGCCCCAGCATTTT. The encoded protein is CASSSTLTDQPQHF. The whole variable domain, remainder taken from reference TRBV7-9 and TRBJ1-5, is DTGVSQNPRHKITKRGQNVTFRCDPISEHNRLYWYRQTLGQGPEFLTYFQNEAQLEKSRLLSDRFSAERPKGSFSTLEIQRTEQGDSAMYLCASSSTLTDQPQHFGDGTRLSIL.

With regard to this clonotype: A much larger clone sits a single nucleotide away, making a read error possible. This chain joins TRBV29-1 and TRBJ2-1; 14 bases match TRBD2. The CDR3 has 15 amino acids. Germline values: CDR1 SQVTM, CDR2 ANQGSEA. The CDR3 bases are TGCAGTCCCATCGGGACTAGCGGGGGAGGCAATGAGCAGTTCTTC. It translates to CSPIGTSGGGNEQFF.

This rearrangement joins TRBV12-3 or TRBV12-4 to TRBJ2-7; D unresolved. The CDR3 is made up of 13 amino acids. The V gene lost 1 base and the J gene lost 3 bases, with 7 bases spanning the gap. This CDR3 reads CASSLESNYEQYF. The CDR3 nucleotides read TGTGCCAGCAGTTTAGAAAGTAACTACGAGCAGTACTTC.

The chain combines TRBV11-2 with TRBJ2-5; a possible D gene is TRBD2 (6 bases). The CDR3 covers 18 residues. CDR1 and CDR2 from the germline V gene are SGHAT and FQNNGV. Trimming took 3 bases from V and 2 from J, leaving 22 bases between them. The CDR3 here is CASSFSERWYGGQETQYF. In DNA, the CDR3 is TGTGCCAGCAGCTTTTCCGAGCGTTGGTATGGGGGGCAAGAGACCCAGTACTTC.

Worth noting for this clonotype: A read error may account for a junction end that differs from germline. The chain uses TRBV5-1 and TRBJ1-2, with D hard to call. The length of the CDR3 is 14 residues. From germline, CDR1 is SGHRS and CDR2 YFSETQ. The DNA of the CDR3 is TGCGCCAGCAGGTTGGAGCTCCTAGACTATGGCTACACCTTC. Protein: CASRLELLDYGYTF.

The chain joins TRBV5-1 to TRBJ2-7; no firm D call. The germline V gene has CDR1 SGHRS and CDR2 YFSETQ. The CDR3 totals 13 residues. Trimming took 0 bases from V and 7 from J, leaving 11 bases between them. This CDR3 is CASSLAIGKEQYF. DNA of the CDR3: TGCGCCAGCAGCTTGGCAATAGGGAAAGAGCAGTACTTC.

In DNA form, the CDR3 reads TGCGCCAGCAGCCGGGGCCGGGACCAAGAGACCCAGTACTTC. It is translated as CASSRGRDQETQYF. J is TRBJ2-5 and V is TRBV5-1, with D possibly called TRBD1 or TRBD2 (5 bases each). This CDR3 contains 14 residues. CDR1 and CDR2 (germline): SGHRS, YFSETQ. The ends were cut back, 4 bases at V and 0 bases at J, with 10 bases in the middle.

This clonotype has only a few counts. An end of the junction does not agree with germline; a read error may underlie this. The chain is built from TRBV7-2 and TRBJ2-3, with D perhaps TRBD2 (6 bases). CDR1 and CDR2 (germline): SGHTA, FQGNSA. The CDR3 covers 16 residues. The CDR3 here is CASSLAQVLSTDTQYF. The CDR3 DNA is TGTGCCAGCAGCCTAGCGCAGGTTCTTAGCACAGATACGCAGTATTTT.

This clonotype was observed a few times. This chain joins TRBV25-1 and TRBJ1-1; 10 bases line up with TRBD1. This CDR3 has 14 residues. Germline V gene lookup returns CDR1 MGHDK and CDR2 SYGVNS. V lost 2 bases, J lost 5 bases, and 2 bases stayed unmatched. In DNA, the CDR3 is TGTGCCAGCAGTGAACGGGACAGGGGTACTGAAGCTTTCTTT. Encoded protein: CASSERDRGTEAFF.

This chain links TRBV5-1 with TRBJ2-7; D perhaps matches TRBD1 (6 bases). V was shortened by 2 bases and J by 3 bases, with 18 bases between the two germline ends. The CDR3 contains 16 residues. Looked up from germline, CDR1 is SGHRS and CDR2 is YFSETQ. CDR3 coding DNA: TGCGCCAGCAGCTTCCGTACAGGGAATATCTTCTACGAGCAGTACTTC. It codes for CASSFRTGNIFYEQYF.

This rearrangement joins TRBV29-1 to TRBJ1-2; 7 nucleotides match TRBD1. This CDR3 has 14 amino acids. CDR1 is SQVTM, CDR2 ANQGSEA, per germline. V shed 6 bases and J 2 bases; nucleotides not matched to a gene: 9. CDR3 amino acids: CSVTTGVGNYGYTF. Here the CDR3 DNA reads TGCAGCGTCACAACAGGGGTGGGGAACTATGGCTACACCTTC.

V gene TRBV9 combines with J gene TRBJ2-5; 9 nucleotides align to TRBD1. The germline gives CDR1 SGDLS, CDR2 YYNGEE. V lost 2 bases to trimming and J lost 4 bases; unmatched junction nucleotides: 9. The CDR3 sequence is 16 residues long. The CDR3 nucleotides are TGTGCCAGCAGCGTCTCGACAGGGGGTATGGGAGAGACCCAGTACTTC. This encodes CASSVSTGGMGETQYF.

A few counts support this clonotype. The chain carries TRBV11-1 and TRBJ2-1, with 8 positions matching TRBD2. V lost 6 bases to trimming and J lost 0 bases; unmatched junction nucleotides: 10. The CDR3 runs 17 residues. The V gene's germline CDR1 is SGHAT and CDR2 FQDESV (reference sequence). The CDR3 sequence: CASRHSGGRTSYNEQFF. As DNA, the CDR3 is TGTGCCAGCAGACACAGCGGGGGAAGGACCTCCTACAATGAGCAGTTCTTC.

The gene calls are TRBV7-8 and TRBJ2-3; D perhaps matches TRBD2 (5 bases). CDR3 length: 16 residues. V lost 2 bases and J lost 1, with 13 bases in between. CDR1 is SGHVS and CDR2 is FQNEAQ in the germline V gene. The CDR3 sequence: CASSLIVLDRTDTQYF. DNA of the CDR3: TGTGCCAGCAGCTTAATAGTACTAGACCGCACAGATACGCAGTATTTT.

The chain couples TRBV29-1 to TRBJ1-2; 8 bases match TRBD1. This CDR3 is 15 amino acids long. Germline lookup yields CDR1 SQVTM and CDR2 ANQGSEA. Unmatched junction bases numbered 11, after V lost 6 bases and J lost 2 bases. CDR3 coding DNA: TGCAGCGTCCACCCGACAGGGGCGGAAAACTATGGCTACACCTTC. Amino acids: CSVHPTGAENYGYTF.